This T cell receptor beta chain was obtained from a study of blood T cells in healthy people across ages. A second PCR, run for about 7 to 11 cycles, used a sample-barcoded 5' primer plus a J-beta primer mix. Using its own MiXCR run on the 5' RACE reads, TCRdb lists one record per CDR3 protein. The repertoire holds fewer than 950,000 distinct CDR3 sequences, with roughly 53% as singletons. General observations from the study: Bulk PBMC profiling left naive and antigen-experienced comparisons inconclusive.

Germline assignment: CDR1 DFQATT and CDR2 SNEGSKA (reference sequence). The CDR3 loop spans 15 amino acids. V was shortened by 7 bases and J by 0 bases, with 16 bases between the two germline ends. As concerns this clonotype: Its specificity is not known.

The sequence was obtained from a man at least 80 years old in good health. The chain has TRBV20-1 and TRBJ2-1, with D perhaps TRBD1 or TRBD2 (5 bases each). The specimen sequenced was blood. The DNA for the CDR3 is TGCAGTGTGACCGGGGCTTCTGACTCCTACAATGAGCAGTTCTTC. Translating it yields CSVTGASDSYNEQFF.